Presented here are 21 T cell receptor beta chains from one specimen sequenced in a study of blood T cell repertoires in COVID-19. Assay: immunoSEQ multiplex PCR; the TCRdb copy retains only in-frame clones and omits some. The sample yields over 200,000 clones, 70% to 90% seen once. The sequenced sample was PBMCs or T cells enriched from blood (not recorded which). The receptors come from a man younger than 35 who had recovered from COVID-19.

The J gene is TRBJ1-5, the V gene TRBV19, with D possibly being TRBD1 (6 bases). This CDR3 contains 15 residues. V dropped 5 bases and J dropped 2 bases, with 13 bases sitting between them. Per germline, CDR1 LNHDA and CDR2 SQIVND (reference sequence). The CDR3 spells CASSSGERGNQPQHF. CDR3 nucleotide sequence: TGTGCCAGTAGTTCAGGGGAACGCGGCAATCAGCCCCAGCATTTT.

The chain joins TRBV12-3 or TRBV12-4 to TRBJ1-2; the D gene is possibly TRBD1 (6 bases). This CDR3 comprises 13 residues. V was cut by 2 bases and J by 8 bases, with 12 bases left in between. DNA of the CDR3: TGTGCCAGCAGTTTACGGGACATTCTGGGCTACACCTTC. It specifies CASSLRDILGYTF.

The V and J genes are TRBV28 and TRBJ1-2; D uncertain. The CDR3 has 12 amino acids. Per the germline V gene, CDR1 is MDHEN and CDR2 is SYDVKM. V was trimmed by 8 bases and J by 5 bases, leaving 12 bases between them. The CDR3 here is CASSGRGYGYTF. Written as DNA, the CDR3 is TGTGCCAGCTCCGGGCGGGGTTATGGCTACACCTTC.

J is TRBJ2-3 and V is TRBV5-1; 8 bases map to TRBD2. The CDR3 has 15 residues. V gave up 0 bases and J gave up 1 base; unmatched junction bases: 1. Germline CDR1 reads SGHRS; CDR2 reads YFSETQ. CDR3 residues: CASSLGSGGTDTQYF. The CDR3 region has the DNA TGCGCCAGCAGCTTGGGTAGCGGGGGCACAGATACGCAGTATTTT.

The V and J genes are TRBV5-1 and TRBJ1-4; no clear D gene. Germline-derived CDR1 and CDR2 are SGHRS and YFSETQ. Trimming cost V 0 bases and J 4 bases, with 4 bases left between them. The CDR3 has 13 amino acids. The CDR3 bases are TGCGCCAGCAGCTTGGACAGTAATGAAAAACTGTTTTTT. This sequence encodes CASSLDSNEKLFF.

This clone was recorded only once. The chain couples TRBV19 to TRBJ1-2, with D unclear. The CDR3 covers 13 residues. Looked up from germline, CDR1 is LNHDA and CDR2 is SQIVND (reference sequence). V lost 5 bases and J 0 bases, leaving 7 bases between the germline ends. The CDR3 region has the DNA TGTGCCAGTAGTGTGCGGCCTAACTATGGCTACACCTTC. This codes for CASSVRPNYGYTF.

V and J are TRBV11-3 and TRBJ2-1; perhaps TRBD2 as D (5 bases). V was clipped by 0 bases and J by 7 bases, with 13 bases between them. This CDR3 has 15 residues. CDR1 is SGHNT and CDR2 is YENEEA in the germline V gene. For the CDR3, the DNA is TGTGCCAGCAGCTTAGACTTGAGCGGACCTAATGAGCAGTTCTTC. It codes for CASSLDLSGPNEQFF.

The chain employs TRBV4-1 and TRBJ2-5; D ambiguous. This CDR3 has 13 amino acids. V dropped 1 base and J dropped 1 base, with 4 bases sitting between them. CDR1 is MGHRA, CDR2 YSYEKL, per germline. The DNA for the CDR3 is TGCGCCAGCAGCCAAGCCCTCCAAGAGACCCAGTACTTC. Amino acids: CASSQALQETQYF.

This chain uses TRBV2 with TRBJ2-3; 9 positions match TRBD2. The CDR3 runs to 18 residues. The J segment lost 2 bases and the V segment lost 7 bases, leaving 16 bases of the junction unmatched. Germline loops: CDR1 SNHLY, CDR2 FYNNEI. CDR3 DNA: TGTGCCAGCACCTACTATGGGTTAGGCGGGGGGGCCACAGATACGCAGTATTTT. This gives the protein CASTYYGLGGGATDTQYF.

The chain joins TRBV27 to TRBJ2-5; 9 bases map to TRBD1. Germline assignment: CDR1 MNHEY and CDR2 SMNVEV (reference sequence). V lost 2 bases to trimming and J lost 4 bases; unmatched junction nucleotides: 5. The CDR3 loop spans 15 amino acids. This CDR3 reads CASSLRDRARETQYF. In DNA, the CDR3 is TGTGCCAGCAGTTTACGGGACAGGGCGAGAGAGACCCAGTACTTC.

As to this clone: Mismatch with germline at one junction end may stem from a read error. The rearrangement joins TRBV11-3 to TRBJ2-2, with 7 bases aligning to TRBD1. The germline CDR1 and CDR2 sequences are SGHNT and YENEEA. The CDR3 sequence is 14 residues long. The CDR3 region has the DNA TGTGCCAGTAGCTACAGGGGCGAGACCGGGGAGCTGTTTTTT. Its protein product is CASSYRGETGELFF.

The CDR3 loop reads CASRPRDELDGNTIYF. DNA for the CDR3: TGTGCCAGCAGACCGCGCGATGAGCTTGATGGAAACACCATATATTTT. The rearrangement uses TRBV7-9 and TRBJ1-3, with D hard to call. The CDR3 consists of 16 residues. V lost 6 bases and J lost 3, with 18 bases in between. Germline V lookup: CDR1 SEHNR, CDR2 FQNEAQ (reference sequence). Filled out from reference TRBV7-9 and TRBJ1-3, the complete variable domain reads DTGVSQNPRHKITKRGQNVTFRCDPISEHNRLYWYRQTLGQGPEFLTYFQNEAQLEKSRLLSDRFSAERPKGSFSTLEIQRTEQGDSAMYLCASRPRDELDGNTIYFGEGSWLTVV.

This clone was found a few times. The J gene is TRBJ2-7, the V gene TRBV6-5; 9 bases fit TRBD1. Germline CDR1 MNHEY, CDR2 SVGAGI. The CDR3 is 15 amino acids. V lost 4 bases to trimming and J lost 0 bases; unmatched junction nucleotides: 4. In nucleotides, the CDR3 is TGTGCCAGCAGTTCCCCGGGACAGGGCTCCTACGAGCAGTACTTC. Translating gives CASSSPGQGSYEQYF.

The genes are TRBV21-1 and TRBJ1-5; TRBD1 is the table's D call, not checked against the DNA. TRBV21-1 is noted as a pseudogene. This CDR3 region has 16 residues. CDR3 sequence: CASSNLKGPGNQPQHF. CDR3 nucleotides: TGTGCCAGCAGCAACCTGAAGGGGCCGGGTAATCAGCCCCAGCATTTT.

The chain employs TRBV14 and TRBJ2-7; D gene unclear. The germline V gene has CDR1 SGHDN and CDR2 FVKESK. Trimming left V 4 bases short and J 2 bases short, with 9 bases between. The CDR3 sequence is 13 residues long. The CDR3 spells CASSPYSTYEQYF. As DNA, the CDR3 is TGTGCCAGCAGCCCTTACAGTACCTACGAGCAGTACTTC.

J is TRBJ2-3 and V is TRBV6-1; TRBD2 aligns across 8 bases. This CDR3 is built from 20 residues. After removal of 2 bases from V and 5 bases from J, the junction contained 21 bases not matched to a gene. The V gene's germline CDR1 is MNHNS and CDR2 SASEGT. In DNA, the CDR3 is TGTGCCAGCAGTGAAACCCCAGGGCCCCGGCGGGAGGACCAGGGAGATACGCAGTATTTT. Translated: CASSETPGPRREDQGDTQYF.

The CDR3 is CASSYSPGTYEQYF. CDR3 in DNA: TGTGCCAGCAGTTACTCTCCAGGCACCTACGAGCAGTACTTC. The chain links TRBV6-5 to TRBJ2-7; D uncertain. Germline CDR1 is MNHEY and CDR2 is SVGAGI. CDR3 length: 14 amino acids. Trimming shortened V by 0 bases and J by 2 bases, and 8 bases separated the two germline ends.

This chain uses TRBV4-1 with TRBJ2-5, with TRBD1 identical over 9 bases. This CDR3 spans 17 amino acids. J was trimmed by 0 bases and V by 5 bases; bases with no gene match: 10. CDR1 is MGHRA, CDR2 YSYEKL, per germline. DNA for the CDR3: TGCGCCAGCAGCACCTCCGGGACAGGGCTATACCAAGAGACCCAGTACTTC. Encoded protein: CASSTSGTGLYQETQYF.

The chain is built from TRBV11-2 and TRBJ2-4; D is perhaps TRBD1 (6 bases). The germline gives CDR1 SGHAT, CDR2 FQNNGV. Trimming shortened V by 0 bases and J by 0 bases, and 12 bases separated the two germline ends. This CDR3 has 17 residues. CDR3: CASSLDMLQGAKNIQYF. CDR3 nucleotide sequence: TGTGCCAGCAGCTTAGATATGTTACAGGGAGCCAAAAACATTCAGTACTTC.

There are a few counts of this clone. The CDR3 loop is CASSLGLEGPVAIQYF. The DNA for the CDR3 is TGTGCCAGCAGCTTGGGTTTGGAGGGGCCGGTCGCCATTCAGTACTTC. The chain couples TRBV5-4 to TRBJ2-4; D possibly corresponds to TRBD2 (6 bases). The CDR3 is 16 residues long. The V gene lost 0 bases and the J gene lost 9 bases, with 19 bases spanning the gap. CDR1 and CDR2 from the germline V gene are SGHNT and YYREEE (reference sequence).

The rearrangement links TRBV11-3 to TRBJ2-5, with no clear D. CDR1 is SGHNT and CDR2 is YENEEA in the germline V gene. Deletions cut 1 base from V and 1 base from J, with 4 bases between. CDR3 size: 13 residues. Written as DNA, the CDR3 is TGTGCCAGCAGCTTAGCCGTCCAAGAGACCCAGTACTTC. Translating gives CASSLAVQETQYF.